These T cell receptor beta chains were read from a single sample in a study of CD8 T cells in Susac syndrome. MiXCR was run by TCRdb on the immunoSEQ multiplex PCR reads, yielding one entry per CDR3 protein. The table lists 190,000 or so distinct CDR3 sequences, just under 95% of them singletons, with approximately 0.081% in the top ten. What was sequenced was CD4+ T cells from PBMCs. These receptors were taken from a human donor with multiple sclerosis. Each CDR3 is given with its conserved first and last residue. D genes are given only for firm matches. For some rows the clone size is stated as once, few or many, or as a class when expanded; others skip it.

>NA|NA|TRBV29-1|TRBJ1-3
TGCAGCGTTACGCTTGGGTCAGGGCTAGGTGGAAACACCATATATTTT
CSVTLGSGLGGNTIYF
>few|NA|TRBV9|TRBJ1-1
TGTGCCAGCAGCGTTCGTGGAGACACTGAAGCTTTCTTT
CASSVRGDTEAFF
>NA|NA|TRBV29-1|TRBJ2-3
TGCAGCGTTAGGGGCCTCTCTGGGAACACAGATACGCAGTATTTT
CSVRGLSGNTDTQYF
>NA|NA|TRBV30|TRBJ2-1
TGTGCCTGGAGTTCTGGGCTAGAATTCGATGAGCAGTTCTTC
CAWSSGLEFDEQFF
>NA|NA|TRBV30|TRBJ2-2
TGTGCCTGGAGGTGGGAACACGCGAACACCGGGGAGCTGTTTTTT
CAWRWEHANTGELFF
>NA|NA|TRBV29-1|TRBJ1-2
TGCAGCGTTGGGCACAGAGACTATGGCTACACCTTC
CSVGHRDYGYTF
>NA|NA|TRBV7-9|TRBJ1-4
TGTGCCAGCAGCTTAAGTTTGGCCGGGCCAAATGAAAAACTGTTTTTT
CASSLSLAGPNEKLFF
>NA|TRBD2|TRBV5-5|TRBJ2-1
TGTGCCAGCAGCGGGGAGCGGGGGGGCCGAAACAATGAGCAGTTCTTC
CASSGERGGRNNEQFF
>NA|NA|TRBV20-1|TRBJ1-6
TGCAGTGCTAGACCGACCGGGACACCAAATTCACCCCTCCACTTT
CSARPTGTPNSPLHF
>NA|NA|TRBV27|TRBJ1-1
TGTGCCAGCAGTAAGGGACTCATGAACACTGAAGCTTTCTTT
CASSKGLMNTEAFF
>NA|TRBD1|TRBV9|TRBJ1-6
TGTGCCAGCAGCGTCGGCAGGGGGAATTCACCCCTCCACTTT
CASSVGRGNSPLHF
>NA|TRBD1|TRBV20-1|TRBJ1-2
TGCAGTGCCATAGGACAGGGGGCCTTGGGCTACACCTTC
CSAIGQGALGYTF
>NA|TRBD1|TRBV29-1|TRBJ2-5
TGCAGCGTTGCTAATACAGGGGGTGAAGAGACCCAGTACTTC
CSVANTGGEETQYF
>NA|TRBD1|TRBV5-4|TRBJ2-1
TGTGCCAGCAGCTTTCTCCGGGACAGCAGAGATAATGAGCAGTTCTTC
CASSFLRDSRDNEQFF
>once|TRBD1|TRBV5-1|TRBJ2-7
TGCGCCAGCAGCGTGGGACAGATCTACGAGCAGTACTTC
CASSVGQIYEQYF
>NA|TRBD2|TRBV24-1|TRBJ2-1
TGTGCCACCAGTGATTTGCGGCTAGCGGGGGGGCGTCAGACCTACAATGAGCAGTTCTTC
CATSDLRLAGGRQTYNEQFF
>NA|NA|TRBV20-1|TRBJ1-6
TGCAGTGCTGAGGACCTCGGGGCTAGGGAGGCCCTCCACTTT
CSAEDLGAREALHF